Listed below are T cell receptor beta chains from one sample, sequenced in a study of T cell responses to AZD1222 COVID-19 vaccine. Repertoires were generated with immunoSEQ multiplex PCR, while TCRdb's copy carries only in-frame clones and drops some. The sample yields 150,000 or so clones, around 90% seen once. The source was peripheral blood, collected on day 0 of AZD1222 vaccination. Source of these receptors: an adult in good health. CDR3s include the opening cysteine and the closing phenylalanine or tryptophan.

15 | TRBV5-1 | CASSGQGATNEKLFF
13 | TRBV6-4 | CASSEGVGTEAFF
16 | TRBV4-3 | CASSQDFRGSGTEAFF
16 | TRBV6-6 | CASSHPEGLSNQPQHF
16 | TRBV24-1 | CATSDTRGSDLNEQFF
12 | TRBV11-2 | CASSFGVSPLHF
12 | TRBV2 | CASTQGIHGYTF
14 | TRBV9 | CASSSWTSQETQYF
13 | TRBV5-4 | CASSPHFLTEAFF
17 | TRBV4-1 | CASSQGAPGYSNQPQHF
11 | TRBV24-1 | CATSSLRGYTF
14 | TRBV20-1 | CSGSTGTTNAEAFF
15 | TRBV18 | CASSPASTLGEKLFF
15 | TRBV4-3 | CASSQAPGGYETQYF
16 | TRBV7-8 | CASSLTGTGVFSPLHF
13 | TRBV19 | CASSIQGANEQFF
14 | TRBV7-2 | CASSFDPNYQPQHF
15 | TRBV5-6 | CASSRGTSGSHEQFF
12 | TRBV6-1 | CASSEPPAAQYF
14 | TRBV19 | CASSIETGRAEAFF
17 | TRBV7-8 | CASSSLTGTKETGELFF
14 | TRBV6-5 | CASSFYRGDQPQHF
13 | TRBV2 | CASSVSGSYGYTF
17 | TRBV28 | CASSLGQGFGVTYEQYF
14 | TRBV15 | CATSRGRERDIQYF
15 | TRBV4-1 | CASSQAGTGSREQYF
15 | TRBV5-1 | CASSLEANSNSPLHF
15 | TRBV9 | CASSLFPTDTYEQYF
14 | TRBV28 | CASSPGTASYEQYF
15 | TRBV5-6 | CASSLAGVSGTEAFF
13 | TRBV4-2 | CASSQDSSGELFF
15 | TRBV5-6 | CASSLVQLAKNIQYF
15 | TRBV7-9 | CASSPARGRSEKLFF
13 | TRBV7-9 | CASSLTSGVLQFF
15 | TRBV27 | CASRLDRGLQETQYF
18 | TRBV5-8 | CASSLLLAGGGGLETQYF
14 | TRBV6-5 | CASSSLTGRQPQHF
14 | TRBV6-4 | CASRGTSHTGELFF
15 | TRBV19 | CASSPGTSGRDEQFF
17 | TRBV5-6 | CASSYYRVTPYLDTQYF
13 | TRBV5-5 | CASSFAMNTEAFF
17 | TRBV9 | CASSHRGEGALTYEQYF
16 | TRBV7-6 | CASSPTAGSNTGELFF
15 | TRBV9 | CASSPGTSGLYEQYF
14 | TRBV11-2 | CASSATGTDYGYTF
13 | TRBV6-5 | CASSYRVGNTIYF
16 | TRBV5-1 | CASRSTPGQGNSPLHF
14 | TRBV4-1 | CASSLDRFGDEQYF
18 | TRBV3-1/TRBV3-2 | CASSQPWAKRGGNNEQFF
13 | TRBV12-3/TRBV12-4 | CASSTYDRDGYTF
12 | TRBV19 | CATAPTGTEAFF
16 | TRBV18 | CASSLDRGRSYNEQFF